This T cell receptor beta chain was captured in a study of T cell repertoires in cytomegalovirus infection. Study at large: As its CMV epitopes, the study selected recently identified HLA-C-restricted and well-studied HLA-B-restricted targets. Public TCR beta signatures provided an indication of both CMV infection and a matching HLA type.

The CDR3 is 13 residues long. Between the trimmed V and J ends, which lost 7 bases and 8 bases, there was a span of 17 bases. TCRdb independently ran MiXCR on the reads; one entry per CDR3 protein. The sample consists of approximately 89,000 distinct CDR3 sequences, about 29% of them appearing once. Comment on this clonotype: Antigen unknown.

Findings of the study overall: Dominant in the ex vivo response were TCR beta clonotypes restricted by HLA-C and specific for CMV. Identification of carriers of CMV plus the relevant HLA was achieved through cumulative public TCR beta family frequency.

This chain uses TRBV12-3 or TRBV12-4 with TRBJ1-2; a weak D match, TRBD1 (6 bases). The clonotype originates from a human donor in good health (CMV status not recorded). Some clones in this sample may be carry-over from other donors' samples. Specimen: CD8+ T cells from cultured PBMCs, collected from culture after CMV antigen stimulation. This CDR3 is CASKVVGGGGYTF. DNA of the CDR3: TGTGCCAGCAAGGTGGTGGGAGGGGGAGGCTACACCTTC.